The next 15 T cell receptor beta chains were all read from a single sample in a study of T cell changes during pregnancy in multiple sclerosis. Measured with immunoSEQ multiplex PCR; TCRdb has only the in-frame clones, and not every one. Of about 36,000 clones listed, 90% to 95% are singletons. The sample here was CD4+ T cells from peripheral blood mononuclear cells, taken in the second trimester of pregnancy. Receptors were obtained from a female donor in good health, enrolled as a control in a pregnancy study.

The chain combines TRBV19 with TRBJ2-1, with unresolved D. Germline CDR1 and CDR2: LNHDA and SQIVND (reference sequence). The CDR3 loop spans 14 amino acids. The germline V and J ends were trimmed by 6 bases and 0 bases, with 9 bases remaining between them. For the CDR3, the DNA is TGTGCCAGTAGCCGACAAAGCTCCTACAATGAGCAGTTCTTC. As protein: CASSRQSSYNEQFF.

The gene calls are TRBV30 and TRBJ1-4; 7 bases match TRBD1. Losses at the gene ends were 5 bases for V and 5 bases for J; bases not matched to a gene: 2. Germline CDR1 reads GTSNPN; CDR2 reads SVGIG (reference sequence). The CDR3 has 12 residues. In DNA form, the CDR3 reads TGTGCCTGGGACAGGGTGAATGAAAAACTGTTTTTT. Protein sequence: CAWDRVNEKLFF.

V and J are TRBV30 and TRBJ1-2; D unclear. Trimming took 4 bases from V and 6 from J, leaving 15 bases between them. CDR1 GTSNPN and CDR2 SVGIG come from the germline V gene (reference sequence). This CDR3 comprises 13 residues. The CDR3 reads CAWTRGWGDGYTF. CDR3 sequence (DNA): TGTGCCTGGACCCGAGGTTGGGGAGATGGCTACACCTTC.

The chain joins TRBV10-3 to TRBJ1-2, with unresolved D. CDR1 and CDR2 (germline): ENHRY, SYGVKD. The germline V and J ends were trimmed by 6 bases and 2 bases, with 7 bases remaining between them. The CDR3 is 12 amino acids. The CDR3 DNA reads as TGTGCCATCAGGACGGAGAACTATGGCTACACCTTC. Its protein is CAIRTENYGYTF.

This rearrangement joins TRBV11-2 to TRBJ1-5; TRBD1 matches 10 bases. With V trimmed by 3 bases and J by 10 bases, 3 bases remained unmatched. The CDR3 contains 13 residues. Per germline, CDR1 SGHAT and CDR2 FQNNGV. CDR3 in amino acids: CASSLTGGLPQHF. In DNA form, the CDR3 reads TGTGCCAGCAGCTTGACAGGGGGCCTCCCCCAGCATTTT.

This chain links TRBV11-2 with TRBJ2-2; 11 bases line up with TRBD2. Germline V CDR1 and CDR2: SGHAT, FQNNGV. The CDR3 has 15 residues. After removal of 5 bases from V and 9 bases from J, the junction contained 8 bases not matched to a gene. The CDR3 DNA follows: TGTGCCAGCAGCACCAGACTAGCGGGATGGAGGGAGCTGTTTTTT. Its protein product is CASSTRLAGWRELFF.

This clone was counted a few times. V is TRBV5-6 and J is TRBJ2-7, with 7 bases aligning to TRBD1. This CDR3 has 18 residues. The J segment lost 6 bases and the V segment lost 0 bases, leaving 18 bases of the junction unmatched. CDR1 SGHDT and CDR2 YYEEEE come from the germline V gene. CDR3 loop: CASSLVGTVSYYQIEQYF. CDR3 nucleotide sequence: TGTGCCAGCAGCTTGGTTGGGACAGTGTCCTACTATCAAATCGAGCAGTACTTC.

This chain joins TRBV19 and TRBJ2-7; possible D gene TRBD1, 6 bases. V lost 5 bases, J lost 5 bases, and 22 bases lay in between. The CDR3 is made up of 16 amino acids. Per germline, CDR1 LNHDA and CDR2 SQIVND (reference sequence). In DNA form, the CDR3 reads TGTGCCAGTAGTTTAACTACGCAACAGGGTAACCACGAGCAGTACTTC. Translated, it gives CASSLTTQQGNHEQYF.

The rearrangement uses TRBV5-6 and TRBJ1-1, with D unresolved. The V gene's germline CDR1 is SGHDT and CDR2 YYEEEE. The V end lost 0 bases, the J end lost 4 bases, and 13 bases lay between the germline ends. The CDR3 has 15 amino acids. The CDR3 bases are TGTGCCAGCAGCTTGGTTACCGGCAGGATCACTGAAGCTTTCTTT. Translation gives CASSLVTGRITEAFF.

This rearrangement joins TRBV5-4 to TRBJ2-2, with 11 bases matching TRBD1. This CDR3 has 16 amino acids. V shed 4 bases and J 7 bases; nucleotides not matched to a gene: 9. Germline CDR1 and CDR2: SGHNT and YYREEE (reference sequence). CDR3 bases: TGTGCCAGCAGCCGACCGGACAGGGGGCCTTTCGGGGAGCTGTTTTTT. It translates to CASSRPDRGPFGELFF.

The chain carries TRBV11-2 and TRBJ1-1; a weak D match, TRBD1 (5 bases). This CDR3 comprises 17 residues. Germline values: CDR1 SGHAT, CDR2 FQNNGV. V was cut by 3 bases and J by 7 bases, with 24 bases left in between. The CDR3 DNA reads as TGTGCCAGCAGCTTTGGGGTCAGGGTCCACCCATGGGGTGAAGCTTTCTTT. Translating gives CASSFGVRVHPWGEAFF. Full variable domain (rest looked up from reference TRBV11-2 and TRBJ1-1): EAGVAQSPRYKIIEKRQSVAFWCNPISGHATLYWYQQILGQGPKLLIQFQNNGVVDDSQLPKDRFSAERLKGVDSTLKIQPAKLEDSAVYLCASSFGVRVHPWGEAFFGQGTRLTVV.

This clone was detected only once. The chain recombines TRBV2 with TRBJ1-2; tentatively, D is TRBD1 (5 bases). Germline V CDR1 and CDR2: SNHLY, FYNNEI. The V end was cut by 5 bases, the J end by 7 bases, with 11 bases between. The length of the CDR3 is 12 residues. In DNA form, the CDR3 reads TGTGCCAGCAGTCCAGGGAGGAGTGGCTACACCTTC. Translating gives CASSPGRSGYTF.

This chain connects TRBV5-8 to TRBJ2-7; 16 bases line up with TRBD2. V shed 4 bases and J 7 bases; nucleotides not matched to a gene: 5. The CDR3 length is 15 residues. CDR1 is SGHTS and CDR2 is YDEGEE in the germline V gene. This CDR3 reads CASSQGLAGGQEQYF. The CDR3 DNA follows: TGTGCCAGCAGCCAGGGACTAGCGGGAGGGCAGGAGCAGTACTTC.

CDR3 region: CASSSLAGGAWTEAFF. The CDR3 bases are TGTGCCAGCAGCTCCCTCGCAGGGGGCGCCTGGACTGAAGCTTTCTTT. The V and J genes are TRBV11-2 and TRBJ1-1, with 8 bases aligning to TRBD1. Per the germline V gene, CDR1 is SGHAT and CDR2 is FQNNGV. CDR3 length: 16 amino acids. V shed 4 bases and J 5 bases; nucleotides not matched to a gene: 12.

The rearrangement joins TRBV20-1 to TRBJ2-5; 8 bases match TRBD1. CDR1 and CDR2 (germline): DFQATT, SNEGSKA (reference sequence). The CDR3 runs 11 residues. After removal of 7 bases from V and 2 bases from J, the junction contained 0 bases not matched to a gene. The CDR3, as DNA: TGCAGTGGACAGGGGCAAGAGACCCAGTACTTC. Protein sequence: CSGQGQETQYF.